The clone carrying this T cell receptor (beta chain) showed up just a few times. Its antigen remains unknown. This record comes from a study of cytomegalovirus exposure and HLA in healthy donors. Study-level points and caveats: Most TCRs appeared rarely, but some public TCRs recurred in many donors.

This PCR relied on a set of 60 Vbeta primers and 13 Jbeta primers. Only in-frame clones appear in the TCRdb table, and some are missing; sequencing was by immunoSEQ multiplex PCR. The sample holds 100,000 to 150,000 clones, 80% to 85% seen once. Specimen: PBMCs. The TCR was taken from a man younger than 35 in good health and CMV-seronegative.

The CDR3 DNA is TGCGCCAGCAGCCAGAGTGGGGCGGGCACAGATACGCAGTATTTT. Residues: CASSQSGAGTDTQYF. This sequence joins TRBV4-3 and TRBJ2-3; D possibly corresponds to TRBD1 (5 bases). Trimming removed 3 bases from V and 1 base from J, with 11 bases in between. CDR1 and CDR2 (germline): LGHNA, YSLEER. The CDR3 is 15 residues long.